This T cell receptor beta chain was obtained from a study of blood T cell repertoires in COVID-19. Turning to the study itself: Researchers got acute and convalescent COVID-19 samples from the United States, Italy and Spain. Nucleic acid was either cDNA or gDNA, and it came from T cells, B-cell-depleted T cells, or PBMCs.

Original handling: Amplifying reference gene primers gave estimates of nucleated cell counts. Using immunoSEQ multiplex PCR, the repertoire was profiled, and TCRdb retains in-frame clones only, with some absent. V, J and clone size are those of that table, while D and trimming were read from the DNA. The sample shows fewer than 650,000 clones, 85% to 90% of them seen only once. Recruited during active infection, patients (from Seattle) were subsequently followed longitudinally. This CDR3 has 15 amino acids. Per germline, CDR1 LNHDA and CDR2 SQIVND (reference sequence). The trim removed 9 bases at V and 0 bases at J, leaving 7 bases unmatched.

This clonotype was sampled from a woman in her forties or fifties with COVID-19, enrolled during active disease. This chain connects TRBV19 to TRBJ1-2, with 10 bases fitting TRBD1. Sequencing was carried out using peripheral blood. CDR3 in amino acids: CASQDRGDPNYGYTF. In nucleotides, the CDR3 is TGTGCCAGCCAGGACAGGGGGGATCCTAACTATGGCTACACCTTC.